This T cell receptor (beta chain) was sequenced during a study of cytomegalovirus exposure and HLA in healthy donors. Study information: The roughly 110 validation repertoires used the same platform as the roughly 670 first-cohort repertoires, a later analysis reported.

The donors were part of the 120-subject validation cohort, which stood apart from the 666-subject first cohort. The V end was cut by 7 bases, the J end by 1 base, with 10 bases between. The CDR3 loop spans 12 amino acids. The V gene's germline CDR1 is SQVTM and CDR2 ANQGSEA. The repertoire was sequenced with immunoSEQ multiplex PCR; TCRdb's copy has only in-frame clones and lacks some. The sample has 250,000 to 400,000 clones; 87% are singletons. The TCR comes from a woman aged 30 to 39 in good health and CMV-seropositive. Sequencing was performed on PBMCs. The gene calls are TRBV29-1 and TRBJ1-1; maybe TRBD1 (6 bases). CDR3 sequence (DNA): TGCAGCGCCAGGGGCTGGAACACTGAAGCTTTCTTT. Its translation: CSARGWNTEAFF.